These 28 T cell receptor beta chains share one sample of origin, sequenced in a study of cytomegalovirus exposure and HLA in healthy donors. With 60 Vbeta and 13 Jbeta primers, the PCR was carried out. Generated by immunoSEQ multiplex PCR, the TCRdb table keeps only in-frame clones and is missing some. The repertoire holds nearly 110,000 clones, with roughly 82% as singletons. The sample consisted of PBMCs. These receptors came from a middle-aged man in good health and CMV-seronegative.

The chain has TRBV7-3 and TRBJ2-2; 10 positions match TRBD2. There are 17 residues in the CDR3. Per germline, CDR1 SGHTA and CDR2 FQGTGA. Trimming at V came to 5 bases and at J to 5 bases, leaving 11 bases not matched to a gene. CDR3 loop: CASSPASGGPGTGELFF. DNA of the CDR3: TGTGCCAGCAGCCCCGCTAGCGGGGGTCCAGGGACCGGGGAGCTGTTTTTT.

The rearrangement uses TRBV7-9 and TRBJ1-5; perhaps TRBD1 as D (5 bases). Looked up from germline, CDR1 is SEHNR and CDR2 is FQNEAQ (reference sequence). This CDR3 region has 17 residues. Trimming left V 5 bases short and J 0 bases short, with 17 bases between. The CDR3 here is CASSLHPRQPSNQPQHF. CDR3 nucleotides: TGTGCCAGCAGCCTCCACCCCCGACAGCCTAGCAATCAGCCCCAGCATTTT.

The J gene is TRBJ2-5, the V gene TRBV6-1, with D possibly matching TRBD2 (5 bases). The CDR3 length is 12 residues. CDR1 is MNHNS and CDR2 is SASEGT in the germline V gene. Trimming took off 3 bases at V and 9 bases at J, with 11 bases between the two ends. CDR3 coding DNA: TGTGCCAGCAGTGATAGAGGGTTGGCCCAGTACTTC. Its translation is CASSDRGLAQYF.

The rearrangement links TRBV10-3 to TRBJ1-1, with D perhaps matching TRBD1 (6 bases). The CDR3 totals 14 residues. Germline V gene sequence: CDR1 ENHRY, CDR2 SYGVKD. Trimming took 3 bases from V and 4 from J, leaving 12 bases between them. CDR3 region: CAISDWGGPTEAFF. The CDR3 DNA follows: TGTGCCATCAGTGATTGGGGGGGCCCCACTGAAGCTTTCTTT.

The rearrangement joins TRBV6-1 to TRBJ1-1; tentatively, D is TRBD1 (6 bases). The ends were cut back, 5 bases at V and 8 bases at J, with 21 bases in the middle. The CDR3 totals 15 residues. Germline values: CDR1 MNHNS, CDR2 SASEGT. CDR3 in DNA: TGTGCCAGCAGTCTTGAATTAGCAGGGGCAGGCGAAGCTTTCTTT. Amino acids: CASSLELAGAGEAFF.

This rearrangement joins TRBV9 to TRBJ2-1; 7 bases fit TRBD1. CDR3 size: 16 residues. Losses at the gene ends were 4 bases for V and 4 bases for J; bases not matched to a gene: 11. The germline gives CDR1 SGDLS, CDR2 YYNGEE. The CDR3 reads CASSQLDRLEYNEQFF. The CDR3 region has the DNA TGTGCCAGCAGCCAATTGGACAGGCTTGAGTACAATGAGCAGTTCTTC. The entire variable domain, with the rest obtained from reference TRBV9 and TRBJ2-1, is as follows: DSGVTQTPKHLITATGQRVTLRCSPRSGDLSVYWYQQSLDQGLQFLIQYYNGEERAKGNILERFSAQQFPDLHSELNLSSLELGDSALYFCASSQLDRLEYNEQFFGPGTRLTVL.

This rearrangement joins TRBV28 to TRBJ2-1, with D perhaps TRBD1 (5 bases). Germline CDR1 MDHEN, CDR2 SYDVKM. Trimming shortened V by 5 bases and J by 2 bases, and 13 bases separated the two germline ends. The CDR3 is 15 amino acids. The CDR3 loop is CASSRGARTYNEQFF. The CDR3 DNA is TGTGCCAGCAGTAGGGGCGCAAGAACCTACAATGAGCAGTTCTTC.

The J gene is TRBJ2-7, the V gene TRBV10-1; 7 nucleotides match TRBD1. J lost 1 base, V lost 5 bases, and 5 bases had no gene match. The germline V gene encodes CDR1 WNHNN and CDR2 SYGVQD (reference sequence). The CDR3 runs to 14 residues. CDR3 nucleotides: TGCGCCAGCAGTTGGACAGGTGTTTCCTACGAGCAGTACGTC. It is translated as CASSWTGVSYEQYV.

The chain uses TRBV30 and TRBJ1-1, with TRBD1 identical over 9 bases. Losses at the gene ends were 3 bases for V and 5 bases for J; bases not matched to a gene: 4. CDR1 is GTSNPN, CDR2 SVGIG, per germline (reference sequence). The CDR3 is made up of 13 amino acids. This CDR3 reads CAWSRDRATEAFF. For the CDR3, the DNA is TGTGCCTGGAGCCGGGACAGGGCAACTGAAGCTTTCTTT.

In this sample, this clone turned up a few times. V is TRBV5-1 and J is TRBJ1-6, with D tentatively TRBD1 (5 bases). The germline gives CDR1 SGHRS, CDR2 YFSETQ. V was shortened by 2 bases and J by 7 bases, with 13 bases between the two germline ends. There are 15 residues in the CDR3. The CDR3 region has the DNA TGCGCCAGCAGCTTAGCAGGGTCAGAGAATTCACCCCTCCACTTT. It codes for CASSLAGSENSPLHF.

The V call is TRBV18, the J call TRBJ2-5; D not certain. Per germline, CDR1 KGHSH and CDR2 LQKENI. The V and J ends lost 3 bases and 3 bases respectively, with 8 bases between them. This CDR3 has 13 residues. The CDR3 region is CASSPDQKETQYF. The CDR3 DNA follows: TGTGCCAGCTCACCCGATCAGAAAGAGACCCAGTACTTC. Full variable domain (remainder filled in from reference TRBV18 and TRBJ2-5): NAGVMQNPRHLVRRRGQEARLRCSPMKGHSHVYWYRQLPEEGLKFMVYLQKENIIDESGMPKERFSAEFPKEGPSILRIQQVVRGDSAAYFCASSPDQKETQYFGPGTRLLVL.

V is TRBV7-2 and J is TRBJ1-2; maybe TRBD1 (6 bases). The germline V gene has CDR1 SGHTA and CDR2 FQGNSA. The CDR3 runs 15 residues. V was clipped by 1 base and J by 4 bases, with 13 bases between them. CDR3 DNA sequence: TGTGCCAGCAGCTTAGATAGTTCAGGGGCCTATGGCTACACCTTC. As protein: CASSLDSSGAYGYTF.

This chain links TRBV5-5 with TRBJ1-6; D might be TRBD1 (5 bases). Germline lookup yields CDR1 SGHKS and CDR2 YYEKEE (reference sequence). The length of the CDR3 is 14 residues. Trimming took 2 bases from V and 10 from J, leaving 13 bases between them. This CDR3 is CASSFASQGSPLHF. As DNA, the CDR3 is TGTGCCAGCAGCTTCGCATCCCAGGGATCACCCCTCCACTTT.

The rearrangement uses TRBV6-1 and TRBJ2-1, with 9 bases that match TRBD2. V lost 7 bases and J lost 7; bases outside the gene matches: 11. CDR1 MNHNS and CDR2 SASEGT come from the germline V gene. This CDR3 region has 15 residues. Here the CDR3 reads CASILFLRGGNEQFF. The CDR3 nucleotides read TGTGCCAGCATTCTCTTCCTGCGGGGGGGAAATGAGCAGTTCTTC.

The rearrangement uses TRBV19 and TRBJ1-5; TRBD1 agrees at 7 bases. The CDR3 is 13 amino acids. Germline-derived CDR1 and CDR2 are LNHDA and SQIVND (reference sequence). V trimming: 8 bases; J trimming: 7 bases; junction bases outside the gene matches: 8. CDR3 nucleotides: TGTGCCAGTCGAGGGGGCGGTGGGCAGCCCCAGCATTTT. Translated, it gives CASRGGGGQPQHF.

The chain combines TRBV5-4 with TRBJ2-2; D is perhaps TRBD1 (6 bases). The V end lost 10 bases, the J end lost 4 bases, and 17 bases lay between the germline ends. Germline CDR1 and CDR2: SGHNT and YYREEE (reference sequence). The CDR3 totals 14 residues. CDR3 protein: CAGSYRAFTGELFF. In DNA form, the CDR3 reads TGTGCCGGTTCTTACAGGGCTTTCACCGGGGAGCTGTTTTTT. Drawing the rest from reference TRBV5-4 and TRBJ2-2, the complete variable domain is ETGVTQSPTHLIKTRGQQVTLRCSSQSGHNTVSWYQQALGQGPQFIFQYYREEENGRGNFPPRFSGLQFPNYSSELNVNALELDDSALYLCAGSYRAFTGELFFGEGSRLTVL.

The V call is TRBV28, the J call TRBJ2-1, with a weak D call TRBD2 (6 bases). V lost 8 bases to trimming and J lost 3 bases, with 14 bases between them. This CDR3 has 14 residues. The germline CDR1 and CDR2 sequences are MDHEN and SYDVKM. Here the CDR3 reads CASGFRRGYNEQFF. The CDR3, as DNA: TGTGCCAGCGGCTTTAGGCGGGGCTACAATGAGCAGTTCTTC.

V is TRBV12-5 and J is TRBJ2-7, with D maybe TRBD2 (6 bases). Trimming removed 1 base from V and 3 bases from J, with 13 bases in between. CDR3 length: 15 amino acids. The germline V gene has CDR1 LGHNT and CDR2 FRNRAP. CDR3 coding DNA: TGTGCTAGTGGTTTGGAACCACGGGGAGGCTACGAGCAGTACTTC. This sequence encodes CASGLEPRGGYEQYF.

The chain uses TRBV10-3 and TRBJ2-7; 7 bases map to TRBD1. The CDR3 runs 15 residues. J was trimmed by 2 bases and V by 6 bases; bases with no gene match: 10. Per the germline V gene, CDR1 is ENHRY and CDR2 is SYGVKD. CDR3 amino acids: CAISPGTAQTYEQYF. The CDR3 nucleotides read TGTGCCATCAGCCCCGGGACAGCCCAGACCTACGAGCAGTACTTC.

The V and J genes are TRBV6-5 and TRBJ1-4; 7 bases are shared with TRBD1. Germline V gene sequence: CDR1 MNHEY, CDR2 SVGAGI. After removal of 6 bases from V and 4 bases from J, the junction contained 5 bases not matched to a gene. CDR3 length: 14 amino acids. The CDR3 spells CASRSGQLNEKLFF. The CDR3 DNA reads TGTGCCAGCAGGTCGGGACAGCTTAATGAAAAACTGTTTTTT.

The gene calls are TRBV19 and TRBJ2-1, with 13 bases lining up with TRBD2. The CDR3 extends over 19 amino acids. Germline V CDR1 and CDR2: LNHDA, SQIVND (reference sequence). V trimming: 5 bases; J trimming: 7 bases; junction bases outside the gene matches: 17. The CDR3 loop reads CASSSRGTSGALAGNEQFF. In DNA, the CDR3 is TGTGCCAGTAGTTCCCGAGGGACTAGCGGGGCCCTTGCCGGGAATGAGCAGTTCTTC. Full variable domain (outside the CDR3, taken from reference TRBV19 and TRBJ2-1): DGGITQSPKYLFRKEGQNVTLSCEQNLNHDAMYWYRQDPGQGLRLIYYSQIVNDFQKGDIAEGYSVSREKKESFPLTVTSAQKNPTAFYLCASSSRGTSGALAGNEQFFGPGTRLTVL.

The chain employs TRBV28 and TRBJ1-1; D not resolved. The CDR3 runs 15 residues. From germline, CDR1 is MDHEN and CDR2 SYDVKM. Trimming removed 5 bases at V and 1 base at J, with 14 bases between. The CDR3 coding sequence is TGTGCCAGCAGTCTCCCGGGGAGGCCGAACACTGAAGCTTTCTTT. Translated, it gives CASSLPGRPNTEAFF.

V is TRBV28 and J is TRBJ2-1; weak D call: TRBD2 (7 bases). Germline V gives CDR1 MDHEN, CDR2 SYDVKM. This CDR3 is built from 16 residues. Between the trimmed V and J ends, which lost 2 bases and 8 bases, there was a span of 19 bases. DNA of the CDR3: TGTGCCAGCAGTTTAGGTCCGGGGGGCCTTAAGTATGAGCAGTTCTTC. Translation gives CASSLGPGGLKYEQFF.

The chain couples TRBV2 to TRBJ1-1; perhaps TRBD1 as D (5 bases). This CDR3 is 13 amino acids long. Trimming stripped 7 bases from V and 6 bases from J, with 15 bases between. In germline, CDR1 is SNHLY, CDR2 FYNNEI. The CDR3 nucleotides are TGTGCCAGCACCCGGGAGGGGAGGGCTGAAGCTTTCTTT. Translated: CASTREGRAEAFF.

This chain uses TRBV11-2 with TRBJ2-6, with 8 bases lining up with TRBD2. J lost 2 bases, V lost 5 bases, and 5 bases had no gene match. This CDR3 has 16 amino acids. Germline V CDR1 and CDR2: SGHAT, FQNNGV. The DNA of the CDR3 is TGTGCCAGCAGCACGGGACTAGGTGCTGGGGCCAACGTCCTGACTTTC. Its protein product is CASSTGLGAGANVLTF.

This chain links TRBV6-1 with TRBJ2-5; 12 bases are shared with TRBD2. The germline gives CDR1 MNHNS, CDR2 SASEGT. This CDR3 has 17 amino acids. J was trimmed by 2 bases and V by 3 bases; bases with no gene match: 7. The CDR3 coding sequence is TGTGCCAGCAGTGATGGGGCTAGCGGGGGGGATCAAGAGACCCAGTACTTC. It specifies CASSDGASGGDQETQYF.

The DNA for the CDR3 is TGCGCCAGCAGCTTTGGGACAGGCGGAAACACCATATATTTT. It codes for CASSFGTGGNTIYF. The rearrangement joins TRBV5-1 to TRBJ1-3, with TRBD1 matching over 8 bases. The trim removed 2 bases at V and 4 bases at J, leaving 2 bases unmatched. This CDR3 has 14 residues. Germline V lookup: CDR1 SGHRS, CDR2 YFSETQ.

CDR3 in DNA: TGCAGCGTGGCCTGGCAGAGGGACTATGGCTACACCTTC. This encodes CSVAWQRDYGYTF. The V call is TRBV29-1, the J call TRBJ1-2; no definite D call. V was pared by 6 bases and J by 3 bases, with 14 bases between. This CDR3 contains 13 residues. Germline V gene data show CDR1 as SQVTM and CDR2 as ANQGSEA.